This TCR beta chain was retrieved from a study of blood T cell repertoires in COVID-19 (dated by TCRdb to the early 2020s). As for the study more broadly: Samples covering the acute and convalescent phases of COVID-19 were provided by collaborators in the United States, Italy and Spain. The material from the prospective study consisted of cDNA or gDNA derived from T cells, B-cell-depleted T cells, or PBMCs. Subjects who had been exposed to COVID-19, were actively infected with it, or had recovered from it provided the deeply sampled blood TCRbeta repertoires that made up the dataset. The repertoires were made available in a free public database intended to serve as a resource for research on the immune response to SARS-CoV-2. The samples were drawn from the first 160 participants of the ongoing ImmuneRACE study and from under 1,500 subjects provided by 6 global collaborators. The sample metadata nearly always contained a de-identified subject ID, COVID-19 status, age in years and sex. Where HLA class I and class II types were available, the types were taken from metadata supplied by the sample provider, not from assay-based typing.

In regard to this clone: Its binding antigen is unknown. No base quality information exists; no much larger clone differs at one position.

TCRbeta CDR3 regions were amplified from genomic DNA by means of the immunoSEQ Assay, a bias-controlled multiplex PCR. As for the original processing: The number of nucleated cells in each sample was estimated from the amplification of reference gene primers within the assay. To quantify the absolute abundance of each unique TCRbeta CDR3 rearrangement, sequence reads were collapsed and filtered. For each sample, productive Simpson clonality was calculated as the square root of Simpson's diversity index across productive rearrangements. TCRdb carries this immuneACCESS record with in-frame sequences only. Its versions omit some clonotypes, under half of them owing to an unresolved V gene in the studies checked, with the rest unexplained. For V, J and clone size, that table is used; D and trimming come from the DNA. The sample contains 150,000 or so clones, 86% of them found a single time. Clones ranked in the top ten supply about 0.98% of the sample.

General findings and caveats noted by the study authors: Clinical and demographic metadata were provided uncurated, with the amount varying by source and participant.

Collaborating institutions collected whole blood in K2EDTA tubes following their own protocols. Collaborator samples were shipped for TCRbeta analysis as frozen whole blood, isolated PBMCs, or DNA extracted from either sample type. Source material: peripheral blood. The receptor comes from a man between 18 and 35 years old with acute or convalescent COVID-19.

The DNA is TGTGCCAGCAGCAAAGCCCTCAAATTGGGGGGGGCTCCCTGCTTGTCGGTCTATGGCTACACCTTC. This is translated as CASSKALKLGGAPCLSVYGYTF. Recombination connected TRBV21-1 to TRBJ1-2. TRBV21-1 is a pseudogene. Measured from the cysteine to the phenylalanine, the CDR3 is 22 residues long. The only DNA kept is the CDR3, 66 bases in frame from the first base.